This passage covers 25 T cell receptor beta chains from one sample sequenced in a study of human T cells and chemical hapten exposure. Noted time point: patch test 3, about 24 weeks after DPC sensitization. Treatment given: therapeutic diphenylcyclopropenone sensitization with weekly scalp DPC. One entry per CDR3 protein results from TCRdb running MiXCR on the RACE reads. The data hold 70,000 or so distinct CDR3 sequences, with 11% observed a single time. Sequencing used whole blood, obtained in connection with sensitization to the hapten diphenylcyclopropenone (DPC). These receptors all come from a woman aged 45-65 years with alopecia areata. Some clones in this sample may be carry-over from other donors' samples.

The rearrangement links TRBV2 to TRBJ1-5; D call uncertain. The CDR3 has 15 amino acids. Per the germline V gene, CDR1 is SNHLY and CDR2 is FYNNEI. V shed 4 bases and J shed 2 bases, with 12 bases lying between them. CDR3 protein: CASSVEGMGNQPQHF. The CDR3, as DNA: TGTGCCAGCAGTGTCGAGGGTATGGGCAATCAGCCCCAGCATTTT.

This clonotype was seen repeatedly, ten times or more. This CDR3 fails to terminate in the conserved phenylalanine or tryptophan, so it likely reflects a read error. No DNA is shown, since the ends of the CDR3 on it are uncertain; the CDR3 is the one TCRdb lists. The V call is TRBV6-6, the J call TRBJ1-4; the table names TRBD1, a call not compared with the DNA. Germline-derived CDR1 and CDR2 are MNHNY and SVGAGI (reference sequence). The length of the CDR3 is 11 amino acids, counting both ends. This chain's CDR3 is CASSKRDRGLG.

This clonotype was observed at least ten times. This sequence joins TRBV20-1 and TRBJ2-7; 8 nucleotides align to TRBD2. Germline values: CDR1 DFQATT, CDR2 SNEGSKA (reference sequence). The length of the CDR3 is 16 residues. The ends lost 5 bases at V and 0 bases at J; junction bases unmatched: 12. Written as DNA, the CDR3 is TGCAGTGCTTCTCCGTCCGGGACTAGGGCCTCCTACGAGCAGTACTTC. This encodes CSASPSGTRASYEQYF.

The chain couples TRBV12-3 or TRBV12-4 to TRBJ1-5, with 11 bases fitting TRBD1. V gave up 6 bases and J gave up 1 base; unmatched junction bases: 5. This CDR3 contains 16 residues. The CDR3 DNA is TGTGCCAGCAGCCCCGGACAGGGGGCAAGCAATCAGCCCCAGCATTTT. Protein: CASSPGQGASNQPQHF.

The chain has TRBV6-6 and TRBJ1-6, with 7 positions matching TRBD1. The CDR3 runs 14 residues. With V trimmed by 4 bases and J by 8 bases, 5 bases remained unmatched. Per germline, CDR1 MNHNY and CDR2 SVGAGI (reference sequence). CDR3 residues: CASSFTGEDSPLHF. CDR3 in DNA: TGTGCCAGCAGTTTCACAGGGGAGGATTCACCCCTCCACTTT.

This clonotype was seen ten or more times. The chain links TRBV5-1 to TRBJ1-2, with 9 positions matching TRBD1. With V trimmed by 7 bases and J by 6 bases, 10 bases remained unmatched. The CDR3 is 14 amino acids. The V gene's germline CDR1 is SGHRS and CDR2 YFSETQ. The CDR3 DNA follows: TGCGCCAGCGGCGACAGGGGGTTTAGTGATGGCTACACCTTC. The encoded protein is CASGDRGFSDGYTF.

The chain employs TRBV6-2 or TRBV6-3 and TRBJ1-2; the D is unclear. Trimming removed 2 bases from V and 7 bases from J, with 5 bases in between. This CDR3 comprises 11 residues. Germline V gene lookup returns CDR1 MNHEY and CDR2 SVGEGT. CDR3 amino acids: CASSYKSGYTF. As DNA, the CDR3 is TGTGCCAGCAGTTACAAGAGTGGCTACACCTTC.

This clonotype was recorded many times. In DNA, the CDR3 is TGCAGTGCTAGACCTACAGGGGTAGGGACCGGGGAGCTGTTTTTT. Amino acids: CSARPTGVGTGELFF. The chain couples TRBV20-1 to TRBJ2-2; TRBD1 agrees at 7 bases. The CDR3 length is 15 residues. Germline V lookup: CDR1 DFQATT, CDR2 SNEGSKA (reference sequence). V dropped 2 bases and J dropped 5; count of bases not matched to a gene: 8.

This clonotype showed up many times. The chain is built from TRBV7-9 and TRBJ1-1, with D unclear. Germline V CDR1 and CDR2: SEHNR, FQNEAQ (reference sequence). The CDR3 is 11 amino acids. Trimming pared 0 bases from V and 8 bases from J, leaving 4 bases between. The CDR3 here is CASSLAEEAFF. As DNA, the CDR3 is TGTGCCAGCAGCTTAGCGGAGGAAGCTTTCTTT.

This clonotype was counted only a few times. CDR3: CASSPNAGQGGEQYF. The CDR3 bases are TGTGCCAGCAGTCCAAACGCGGGACAGGGCGGCGAGCAGTACTTC. The chain carries TRBV27 and TRBJ2-7; 9 bases align to TRBD1. CDR3 length: 15 amino acids. CDR1 is MNHEY, CDR2 SMNVEV, per germline (reference sequence). The V segment lost 5 bases and the J segment 6 bases; nucleotides outside the gene matches: 11.

V and J are TRBV10-3 and TRBJ1-1, with D hard to call. Germline CDR1 reads ENHRY; CDR2 reads SYGVKD. V gave up 6 bases and J gave up 1 base, with 9 bases separating them. CDR3 length: 13 residues. This chain's CDR3 is CAIRLDGNTEAFF. DNA of the CDR3: TGTGCCATCAGATTGGACGGGAACACTGAAGCTTTCTTT.

This clonotype was picked up a small number of times. The chain recombines TRBV18 with TRBJ1-1; the D is unclear. The CDR3 length is 12 residues. CDR1 is KGHSH, CDR2 LQKENI, per germline. Trimming shortened V by 6 bases and J by 8 bases, and 13 bases separated the two germline ends. As DNA, the CDR3 is TGTGCCAGCTCCCGACTGGGTGTGGAAGCTTTCTTT. This translates into CASSRLGVEAFF.

The chain joins TRBV3-1 to TRBJ2-4; 7 bases map to TRBD1. V was clipped by 0 bases and J by 14 bases; unmatched bases: 10. Per germline, CDR1 LGHDT and CDR2 YNNKEL (reference sequence). CDR3 length equals 14 residues. The CDR3 sequence is CASSQERGPGQKYF. CDR3 nucleotides: TGTGCCAGCAGCCAAGAGAGGGGCCCGGGACAGAAGTACTTC.

This clonotype has ten or more counts. The genes are TRBV28 and TRBJ2-1; D remains unclear. The CDR3 runs 11 residues. Germline assignment: CDR1 MDHEN and CDR2 SYDVKM. V was shortened by 5 bases and J by 7 bases, with 6 bases between the two germline ends. The CDR3 coding sequence is TGTGCCAGCAGTCCCCGTAATGAGCAGTTCTTC. It is translated as CASSPRNEQFF.

In its sample, this clonotype was seen a few times. This rearrangement joins TRBV7-2 to TRBJ2-3; the D is unclear. The CDR3 spans 15 residues. V was trimmed by 2 bases and J by 3 bases, leaving 12 bases between them. Germline CDR1 SGHTA, CDR2 FQGNSA. The CDR3 nucleotides are TGTGCCAGCAGCTTATCCCAGCCTCCAACAGATACGCAGTATTTT. It translates to CASSLSQPPTDTQYF. The full variable domain, with the rest looked up from reference TRBV7-2 and TRBJ2-3, is GAGVSQSPSNKVTEKGKDVELRCDPISGHTALYWYRQSLGQGLEFLIYFQGNSAPDKSGLPSDRFSAERTGGSVSTLTIQRTQQEDSAVYLCASSLSQPPTDTQYFGPGTRLTVL.

The chain couples TRBV27 to TRBJ2-2; TRBD2 might be the D (5 bases). There are 15 residues in the CDR3. CDR1 is MNHEY and CDR2 is SMNVEV in the germline V gene (reference sequence). Trimming removed 2 bases at V and 2 bases at J, with 9 bases between. The CDR3 bases are TGTGCCAGCAGTTTAGAGGGCCCTAACACCGGGGAGCTGTTTTTT. Protein product: CASSLEGPNTGELFF.

This CDR3 reads CASSLYSNNEQFF. The CDR3 DNA follows: TGTGCCAGCAGCCTTTACTCAAACAATGAGCAGTTCTTC. This chain connects TRBV3-1 to TRBJ2-1; D call uncertain. This CDR3 has 13 residues. In germline, CDR1 is LGHDT, CDR2 YNNKEL (reference sequence). Trimming took 4 bases from V and 5 from J, leaving 9 bases between them.

This chain links TRBV28 with TRBJ1-3; 9 bases are a match to TRBD1. In germline, CDR1 is MDHEN, CDR2 SYDVKM. The CDR3 extends over 14 amino acids. V was pared by 6 bases and J by 4 bases, with 4 bases of the junction left unmatched. CDR3 residues: CASRTGGAGNTIYF. For the CDR3, the DNA is TGTGCCAGCAGGACAGGGGGAGCAGGAAACACCATATATTTT.

A few counts support this clonotype. The chain links TRBV6-1 to TRBJ1-2, with 7 bases matching TRBD1. Germline CDR1 reads MNHNS; CDR2 reads SASEGT. With V trimmed by 7 bases and J by 0 bases, 8 bases remained unmatched. This CDR3 spans 15 amino acids. The CDR3 loop reads CASKQGQATNYGYTF. In DNA form, the CDR3 reads TGTGCCAGCAAACAAGGACAGGCTACTAACTATGGCTACACCTTC.

This clonotype was detected many times. V gene TRBV6-6 combines with J gene TRBJ1-6; D is possibly TRBD1 (6 bases). The CDR3 sequence is 17 residues long. The V gene lost 0 bases and the J gene lost 5 bases, with 14 bases spanning the gap. Germline V lookup: CDR1 MNHNY, CDR2 SVGAGI (reference sequence). In DNA form, the CDR3 reads TGTGCCAGCAGTTACTCGAGGGGGGTTAGGAATAATTCACCCCTCCACTTT. It codes for CASSYSRGVRNNSPLHF.

The rearrangement uses TRBV12-3 or TRBV12-4 and TRBJ1-1; D might be TRBD1 (5 bases). V was shortened by 6 bases and J by 4 bases, with 24 bases between the two germline ends. This CDR3 contains 17 residues. CDR3 loop: CASSPGSWLLSATEAFF. Written as DNA, the CDR3 is TGTGCCAGCAGCCCAGGGTCGTGGCTGTTAAGTGCCACTGAAGCTTTCTTT.

This clonotype was counted at least ten times. This chain joins TRBV29-1 and TRBJ1-1, with a possible D match to TRBD1 (6 bases). Deletions cut 4 bases from V and 0 bases from J, with 9 bases between. The germline V gene encodes CDR1 SQVTM and CDR2 ANQGSEA. The CDR3 is 13 amino acids. As DNA, the CDR3 is TGCAGCGTTGGCGACAGGATGAACACTGAAGCTTTCTTT. Protein sequence: CSVGDRMNTEAFF.

The CDR3 spells CASSPTGGGRAWNEQFF. The CDR3 DNA follows: TGTGCCAGCAGCCCCACCGGGGGCGGGAGGGCCTGGAATGAGCAGTTCTTC. The rearrangement joins TRBV7-9 to TRBJ2-1, with TRBD2 matching over 9 bases. Germline values: CDR1 SEHNR, CDR2 FQNEAQ (reference sequence). The CDR3 loop spans 17 amino acids. The ends lost 5 bases at V and 7 bases at J; junction bases unmatched: 15.

Only one count was recorded for this clonotype. A much larger clone lies one base from this, so it may be a read error. The chain uses TRBV6-5 and TRBJ1-2; 7 positions match TRBD1. V was clipped by 6 bases and J by 8 bases; unmatched bases: 6. Germline V gene lookup returns CDR1 MNHEY and CDR2 SVGAGI. The CDR3 runs 12 residues. The CDR3 coding sequence is TGTGCCAGCAGCCAGACAGGGAACGGCTACACCTTC. Protein product: CASSQTGNGYTF.

This chain links TRBV6-5 with TRBJ2-1; 11 bases line up with TRBD1. Germline values: CDR1 MNHEY, CDR2 SVGAGI. CDR3 length: 13 amino acids. Germline trimming cut 2 bases from V and 12 bases from J; bases unmatched to any gene: 3. The CDR3 loop reads CASSYPGTGGQFF. The CDR3 nucleotides are TGTGCCAGCAGTTACCCAGGGACAGGGGGGCAGTTCTTC.